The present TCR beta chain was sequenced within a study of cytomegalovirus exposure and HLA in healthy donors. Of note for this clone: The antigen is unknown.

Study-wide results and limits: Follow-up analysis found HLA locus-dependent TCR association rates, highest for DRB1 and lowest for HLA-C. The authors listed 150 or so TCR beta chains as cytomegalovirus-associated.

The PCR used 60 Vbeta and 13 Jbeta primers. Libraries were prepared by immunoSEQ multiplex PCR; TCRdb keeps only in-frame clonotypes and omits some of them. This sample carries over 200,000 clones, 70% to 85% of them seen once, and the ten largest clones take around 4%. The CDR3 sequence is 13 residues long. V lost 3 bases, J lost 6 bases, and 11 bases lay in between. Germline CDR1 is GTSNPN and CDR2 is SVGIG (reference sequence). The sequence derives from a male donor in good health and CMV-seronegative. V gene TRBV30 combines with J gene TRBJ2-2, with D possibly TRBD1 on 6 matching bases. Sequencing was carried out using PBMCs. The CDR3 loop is CAWSKSGAGELFF. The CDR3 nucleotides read TGTGCCTGGAGCAAGTCAGGGGCCGGGGAGCTGTTTTTT.